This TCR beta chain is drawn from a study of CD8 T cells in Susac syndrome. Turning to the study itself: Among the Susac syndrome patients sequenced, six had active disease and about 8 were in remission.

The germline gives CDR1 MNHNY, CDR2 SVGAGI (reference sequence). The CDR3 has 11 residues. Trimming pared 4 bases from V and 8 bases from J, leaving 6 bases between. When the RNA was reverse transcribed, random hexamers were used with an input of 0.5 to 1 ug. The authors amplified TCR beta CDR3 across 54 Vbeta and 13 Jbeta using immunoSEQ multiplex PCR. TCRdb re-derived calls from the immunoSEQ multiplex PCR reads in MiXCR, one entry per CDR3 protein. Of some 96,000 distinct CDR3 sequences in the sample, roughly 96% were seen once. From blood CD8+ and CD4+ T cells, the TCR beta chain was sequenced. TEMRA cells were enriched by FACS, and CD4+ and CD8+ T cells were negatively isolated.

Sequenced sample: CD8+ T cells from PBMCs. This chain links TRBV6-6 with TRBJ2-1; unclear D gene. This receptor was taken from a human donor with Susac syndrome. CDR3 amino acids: CASSFDDEQFF. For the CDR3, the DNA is TGTGCCAGCAGTTTCGACGATGAGCAGTTCTTC.